The T cell receptor beta chain under discussion was sequenced for a study of technical replicates of blood from a handful of donors. This CDR3 has 13 amino acids. Trimming removed 1 base at V and 7 bases at J, with 11 bases between. Germline V gene data show CDR1 as SGHKS and CDR2 as YYEKEE (reference sequence). Using immunoSEQ multiplex PCR, the repertoire was profiled, and TCRdb retains in-frame clones only, with some absent. This table holds just under 100,000 clones, around 96% found once. The sequence derives from a human donor in good health. This chain uses TRBV5-5 with TRBJ1-1; perhaps TRBD1 as D (6 bases). Sequencing input: T cells isolated from PBMCs. CDR3 nucleotide sequence: TGTGCCAGCAGCTTGAGAGGGGGTAATGAAGCTTTCTTT. This encodes CASSLRGGNEAFF.